Following are 32 T cell receptor beta chains from one sample sequenced in a study of blood T cell repertoires in COVID-19. TCRdb keeps only in-frame clones here, not all; method: immunoSEQ multiplex PCR. The sample lists 200,000 to 250,000 clones; 75% to 85% were seen once. The specimen sequenced was peripheral blood. Every receptor here comes from a woman between 70 and 85 years old with COVID-19, enrolled during active disease.

The table lists this clone with a few counts. The V call is TRBV7-2, the J call TRBJ2-3; D not resolved. CDR1 SGHTA and CDR2 FQGNSA come from the germline V gene. With 10 bases removed from V and 0 bases from J, the gap between germline ends came to 17 bases. The length of the CDR3 is 15 residues. Here the CDR3 DNA reads TGTGCCACCTCCCGCGGCGGCACGAGCACAGATACGCAGTATTTT. Translating gives CATSRGGTSTDTQYF.

The J gene is TRBJ1-2, the V gene TRBV10-3; 8 bases align to TRBD1. Germline CDR1 is ENHRY and CDR2 is SYGVKD. V dropped 0 bases and J dropped 4; count of bases not matched to a gene: 4. This CDR3 region has 15 residues. This CDR3 is CAISESTGQGYGYTF. The CDR3 nucleotides are TGTGCCATCAGTGAGTCGACAGGACAGGGCTATGGCTACACCTTC.

DNA of the CDR3: TGTGCCAGCAGTTTCCGTGGCGGGATAGCCCCAAAGTCCTACAATGAGCAGTTCTTC. Encoded protein: CASSFRGGIAPKSYNEQFF. This chain links TRBV27 with TRBJ2-1, with D maybe TRBD2 (6 bases). Trimming removed 3 bases from V and 1 base from J, with 22 bases in between. This CDR3 spans 19 amino acids. CDR1 MNHEY and CDR2 SMNVEV come from the germline V gene (reference sequence).

This chain connects TRBV14 to TRBJ2-1, with a tentative D call TRBD2 (6 bases). This CDR3 contains 15 residues. Germline lookup yields CDR1 SGHDN and CDR2 FVKESK. Trimming removed 5 bases at V and 2 bases at J, with 13 bases between. Here the CDR3 reads CASSSRDGAYNEQFF. The CDR3 nucleotides are TGTGCCAGCAGCTCGCGGGACGGAGCCTACAATGAGCAGTTCTTC.

The rearrangement joins TRBV7-9 to TRBJ2-5; 10 nucleotides match TRBD2. J was trimmed by 2 bases and V by 2 bases; bases with no gene match: 2. Germline loops: CDR1 SEHNR, CDR2 FQNEAQ (reference sequence). The length of the CDR3 is 15 residues. The CDR3 here is CASSLLAGVQETQYF. CDR3 nucleotide sequence: TGTGCCAGCAGCTTACTAGCGGGGGTACAAGAGACCCAGTACTTC.

The chain carries TRBV4-3 and TRBJ2-1; possibly TRBD2 for D (6 bases). CDR3 length: 17 residues. Germline V gene sequence: CDR1 LGHNA, CDR2 YSLEER. Trimming left V 1 base short and J 7 bases short, with 20 bases between. CDR3 sequence: CASSQAQGSGPGNEQFF. In DNA, the CDR3 is TGCGCCAGCAGCCAAGCCCAGGGTAGCGGACCAGGAAATGAGCAGTTCTTC.

V and J are TRBV30 and TRBJ1-5; 7 bases are a match to TRBD1. Germline CDR1 and CDR2: GTSNPN and SVGIG (reference sequence). The CDR3 consists of 15 residues. Trimming took 3 bases from V and 6 from J; bases not matched to a gene: 11. The CDR3 reads CAWSLAGAGGQPQHF. The CDR3, as DNA: TGTGCCTGGAGCCTCGCCGGGGCAGGGGGTCAGCCCCAGCATTTT.

The chain uses TRBV28 and TRBJ2-7; 7 bases line up with TRBD2. In germline, CDR1 is MDHEN, CDR2 SYDVKM. The CDR3 contains 14 residues. V shed 8 bases, J shed 4 bases, and the junction held 11 bases outside the gene matches. CDR3 region: CASFTPSGQYEQYF. CDR3 DNA sequence: TGTGCCAGCTTTACGCCTAGCGGCCAATACGAGCAGTACTTC.

The chain joins TRBV7-9 to TRBJ1-5, with 10 bases that match TRBD1. This CDR3 is 14 amino acids long. The V gene end was trimmed by 3 bases and the J gene end by 5 bases; junction bases not matched to a gene: 1. Germline V CDR1 and CDR2: SEHNR, FQNEAQ (reference sequence). CDR3 DNA sequence: TGTGCCAGCAGCTTGGGACAGGGGTATCAGCCCCAGCATTTT. Translation gives CASSLGQGYQPQHF.

The chain is built from TRBV15 and TRBJ2-7, with 10 bases lining up with TRBD2. This CDR3 has 15 amino acids. The trim removed 0 bases at V and 4 bases at J, leaving 3 bases unmatched. CDR1 is LNHNV and CDR2 is YYDKDF in the germline V gene (reference sequence). Here the CDR3 reads CATSRDATSGYEQYF. CDR3 DNA sequence: TGTGCCACCAGCAGAGACGCGACTAGCGGGTACGAGCAGTACTTC.

This rearrangement joins TRBV6-6 to TRBJ1-5; D not certain. CDR3 length: 13 amino acids. Trimming pared 2 bases from V and 9 bases from J, leaving 11 bases between. CDR1 and CDR2 (germline): MNHNY, SVGAGI (reference sequence). DNA of the CDR3: TGTGCCAGCAGTTACCCCCTTTTAGCGCCCCAGCATTTT. Amino acid sequence: CASSYPLLAPQHF.

The rearrangement links TRBV9 to TRBJ2-1, with TRBD2 identical over 11 bases. The junction had 3 bases not matched to a gene; V was cut back by 0 bases and J by 7 bases. The CDR3 contains 15 residues. Germline V gene sequence: CDR1 SGDLS, CDR2 YYNGEE. The CDR3 protein is CASSVVLAGGNEQFF. The CDR3 DNA reads as TGTGCCAGCAGCGTAGTTCTAGCGGGAGGAAATGAGCAGTTCTTC. Full variable domain (rest looked up from reference TRBV9 and TRBJ2-1): DSGVTQTPKHLITATGQRVTLRCSPRSGDLSVYWYQQSLDQGLQFLIQYYNGEERAKGNILERFSAQQFPDLHSELNLSSLELGDSALYFCASSVVLAGGNEQFFGPGTRLTVL.

CDR3 residues: CASRTGVAYEQYF. The CDR3 DNA reads as TGCGCCAGCAGGACGGGAGTGGCCTACGAGCAGTACTTC. The genes are TRBV10-2 and TRBJ2-7, with D possibly being TRBD2 (6 bases). V shed 6 bases and J shed 2 bases, with 11 bases lying between them. The CDR3 totals 13 residues. CDR1 and CDR2 (germline): WSHSY, SAAADI.

The V call is TRBV30, the J call TRBJ2-2; D is uncertain. The CDR3 is 11 amino acids. Trimming shortened V by 4 bases and J by 6 bases, and 6 bases separated the two germline ends. Germline lookup yields CDR1 GTSNPN and CDR2 SVGIG (reference sequence). The CDR3 bases are TGTGCCTGGAAAGCCGCCGGGGAGCTGTTTTTT. The encoded protein is CAWKAAGELFF.

The genes are TRBV7-3 and TRBJ2-7, with 11 positions matching TRBD2. The CDR3 is 16 amino acids. V lost 2 bases, J lost 1 base, and 4 bases stayed unmatched. Germline V CDR1 and CDR2: SGHTA, FQGTGA. The CDR3 bases are TGTGCCAGCAGCTTAGAGGGGACTAGCGGATCCTACGAGCAGTACTTC. It is translated as CASSLEGTSGSYEQYF.

J is TRBJ2-1 and V is TRBV10-3; 7 nucleotides line up with TRBD2. Losses at the gene ends were 10 bases for V and 5 bases for J; bases not matched to a gene: 8. The CDR3 is 13 amino acids. CDR1 is ENHRY, CDR2 SYGVKD, per germline. The CDR3 region is CATSERGDNEQFF. The CDR3, as DNA: TGTGCCACCTCAGAGCGGGGAGACAATGAGCAGTTCTTC.

The chain employs TRBV11-2 and TRBJ2-1, with no clear D. Trimming cost V 2 bases and J 8 bases, with 16 bases left between them. The CDR3 covers 15 residues. The germline V gene encodes CDR1 SGHAT and CDR2 FQNNGV. The CDR3, as DNA: TGTGCCAGCAGCTTATCCCAGAAAGAAAACCATGAGCAGTTCTTC. The encoded protein is CASSLSQKENHEQFF.

This CDR3 reads CASSLVWTGDGGYTF. The DNA of the CDR3 is TGTGCCAGCAGCTTGGTGTGGACAGGGGACGGAGGCTACACCTTC. The chain combines TRBV5-5 with TRBJ1-2; 9 bases align to TRBD1. Germline V gives CDR1 SGHKS, CDR2 YYEKEE (reference sequence). J lost 8 bases, V lost 0 bases, and 8 bases had no gene match. CDR3 size: 15 residues.

The chain joins TRBV5-1 to TRBJ1-6; 9 bases fit TRBD1. Germline trimming cut 5 bases from V and 5 bases from J; bases unmatched to any gene: 5. The germline V gene has CDR1 SGHRS and CDR2 YFSETQ. The CDR3 length is 15 residues. The CDR3 here is CASSLQGANNSPLHF. For the CDR3, the DNA is TGCGCCAGCAGTTTACAGGGGGCCAATAATTCACCCCTCCACTTT.

The chain couples TRBV19 to TRBJ1-5, with TRBD1 identical over 9 bases. There are 17 residues in the CDR3. Germline CDR1 LNHDA, CDR2 SQIVND (reference sequence). The J segment lost 6 bases and the V segment lost 5 bases, leaving 14 bases of the junction unmatched. CDR3 DNA sequence: TGTGCCAGTAGTGCCCTCGGGACAGGGTATAGCGGTCAGCCCCAGCATTTT. This codes for CASSALGTGYSGQPQHF.

This clone was detected once. This chain links TRBV5-4 with TRBJ2-1, with 8 bases fitting TRBD1. Germline CDR1 reads SGHNT; CDR2 reads YYREEE (reference sequence). Trimming removed 4 bases from V and 2 bases from J; junction bases left unmatched: 5. This CDR3 is built from 15 residues. In DNA form, the CDR3 reads TGTGCCAGCAGCCCTGACAGGGGAACCTACAATGAGCAGTTCTTC. It translates to CASSPDRGTYNEQFF.

The CDR3 is CASSSVTGGARDTQYF. The CDR3 DNA follows: TGTGCCAGCAGTAGCGTGACAGGGGGCGCGAGAGATACGCAGTATTTT. This sequence joins TRBV28 and TRBJ2-3; TRBD1 agrees at 10 bases. V lost 5 bases to trimming and J lost 5 bases; unmatched junction nucleotides: 10. This CDR3 has 16 residues. Germline V CDR1 and CDR2: MDHEN, SYDVKM.

This clone was observed a few times. This chain joins TRBV6-5 and TRBJ2-1, with 11 bases aligning to TRBD2. Germline loops: CDR1 MNHEY, CDR2 SVGAGI. V lost 6 bases to trimming and J lost 9 bases; unmatched junction nucleotides: 10. The CDR3 has 15 residues. The CDR3 is CASRTGVAGGGEQFF. As DNA, the CDR3 is TGTGCCAGCAGAACCGGAGTAGCGGGAGGGGGTGAGCAGTTCTTC.

The chain couples TRBV9 to TRBJ1-2, with 9 bases lining up with TRBD1. J was trimmed by 3 bases and V by 3 bases; bases with no gene match: 3. This CDR3 is 14 amino acids long. Germline CDR1 reads SGDLS; CDR2 reads YYNGEE. CDR3 bases: TGTGCCAGCAGCGCACAGGGGGCCCACTATGGCTACACCTTC. Its translation is CASSAQGAHYGYTF.

The V call is TRBV20-1, the J call TRBJ1-2; D is unresolved. Germline CDR1 is DFQATT and CDR2 is SNEGSKA (reference sequence). This CDR3 comprises 15 residues. Trimming cost V 3 bases and J 2 bases, with 16 bases left between them. For the CDR3, the DNA is TGCAGTGCTAGTACAGCACGAGGAGGGAACTATGGCTACACCTTC. Its protein product is CSASTARGGNYGYTF.

The V and J genes are TRBV4-3 and TRBJ2-1, with 10 bases matching TRBD2. CDR1 LGHNA and CDR2 YSLEER come from the germline V gene. The trim removed 0 bases at V and 1 base at J, leaving 6 bases unmatched. The CDR3 is 18 amino acids. CDR3 in amino acids: CASSQEALAGRSYNEQFF. CDR3 nucleotide sequence: TGCGCCAGCAGCCAAGAGGCACTAGCGGGAAGGTCCTACAATGAGCAGTTCTTC.

The chain carries TRBV29-1 and TRBJ2-7; D gene ambiguous. Germline V gene data show CDR1 as SQVTM and CDR2 as ANQGSEA. The CDR3 covers 12 residues. V was cut by 5 bases and J by 1 base, with 9 bases left in between. CDR3 amino acids: CSVISPSYEQYF. CDR3 nucleotide sequence: TGCAGCGTTATCTCTCCTTCCTACGAGCAGTACTTC.

V is TRBV19 and J is TRBJ2-6; 7 nucleotides agree with TRBD1. Germline V gene sequence: CDR1 LNHDA, CDR2 SQIVND (reference sequence). CDR3 size: 15 residues. The trim removed 7 bases at V and 3 bases at J, leaving 6 bases unmatched. The CDR3 DNA reads as TGTGCCAGTACTGAGGGGGCGCTTGGGGCCAACGTCCTGACTTTC. This sequence encodes CASTEGALGANVLTF.

The chain uses TRBV7-2 and TRBJ2-7, with 8 bases aligning to TRBD1. The CDR3 length is 14 residues. After removal of 5 bases from V and 3 bases from J, the junction contained 6 bases not matched to a gene. Germline-derived CDR1 and CDR2 are SGHTA and FQGNSA. This CDR3 reads CASSTGQAYYEQYF. CDR3 bases: TGTGCCAGCAGCACGGGACAGGCTTACTACGAGCAGTACTTC. The variable domain in full, completed from reference TRBV7-2 and TRBJ2-7, reads GAGVSQSPSNKVTEKGKDVELRCDPISGHTALYWYRQSLGQGLEFLIYFQGNSAPDKSGLPSDRFSAERTGGSVSTLTIQRTQQEDSAVYLCASSTGQAYYEQYFGPGTRLTVT.

This rearrangement joins TRBV28 to TRBJ1-2, with D uncertain. The CDR3 extends over 12 amino acids. V was clipped by 7 bases and J by 2 bases, with 8 bases between them. Looked up from germline, CDR1 is MDHEN and CDR2 is SYDVKM. In DNA form, the CDR3 reads TGTGCCAGCAAACAGAACAACTATGGCTACACCTTC. It translates to CASKQNNYGYTF.

J is TRBJ2-5 and V is TRBV27; 12 bases match TRBD1. Germline V gives CDR1 MNHEY, CDR2 SMNVEV (reference sequence). Trimming removed 5 bases from V and 7 bases from J; junction bases left unmatched: 11. This CDR3 spans 16 amino acids. The CDR3 DNA reads TGTGCCAGCAGTATTAGGCCGGGACAGGGGGCTCGGACCCAGTACTTC. It specifies CASSIRPGQGARTQYF.

A single count supports this clone. V is TRBV28 and J is TRBJ2-2, with 9 nucleotides matching TRBD1. The ends lost 5 bases at V and 5 bases at J; junction bases unmatched: 6. This CDR3 spans 15 amino acids. Germline-derived CDR1 and CDR2 are MDHEN and SYDVKM. CDR3 DNA: TGTGCCAGCAGTCGCAACAGGGGGCGAACCGGGGAGCTGTTTTTT. Translating it yields CASSRNRGRTGELFF.